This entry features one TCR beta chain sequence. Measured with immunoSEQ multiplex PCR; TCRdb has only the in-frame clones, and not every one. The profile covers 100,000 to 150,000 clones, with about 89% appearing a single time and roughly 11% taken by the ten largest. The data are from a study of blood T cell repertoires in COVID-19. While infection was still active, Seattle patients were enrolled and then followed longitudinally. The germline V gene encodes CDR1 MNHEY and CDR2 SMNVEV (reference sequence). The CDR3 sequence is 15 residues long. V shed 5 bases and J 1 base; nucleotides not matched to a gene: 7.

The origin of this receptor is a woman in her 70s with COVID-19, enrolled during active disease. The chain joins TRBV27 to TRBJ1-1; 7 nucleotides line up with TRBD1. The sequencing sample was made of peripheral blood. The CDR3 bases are TGTGCCAGCAGTACCCCGGACAGGTGGAACACTGAAGCTTTCTTT. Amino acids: CASSTPDRWNTEAFF.